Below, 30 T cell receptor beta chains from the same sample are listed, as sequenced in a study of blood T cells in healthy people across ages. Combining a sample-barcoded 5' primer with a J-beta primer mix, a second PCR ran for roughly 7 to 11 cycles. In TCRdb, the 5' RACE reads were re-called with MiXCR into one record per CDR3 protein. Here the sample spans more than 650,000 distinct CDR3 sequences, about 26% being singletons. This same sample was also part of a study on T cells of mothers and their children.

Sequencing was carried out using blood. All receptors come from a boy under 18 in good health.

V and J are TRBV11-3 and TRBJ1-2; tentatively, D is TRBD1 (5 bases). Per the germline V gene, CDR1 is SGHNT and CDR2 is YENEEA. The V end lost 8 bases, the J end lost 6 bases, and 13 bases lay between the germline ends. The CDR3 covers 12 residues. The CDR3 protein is CASGGIGNGYTF. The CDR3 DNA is TGTGCCAGCGGGGGGATAGGGAATGGCTACACCTTC.

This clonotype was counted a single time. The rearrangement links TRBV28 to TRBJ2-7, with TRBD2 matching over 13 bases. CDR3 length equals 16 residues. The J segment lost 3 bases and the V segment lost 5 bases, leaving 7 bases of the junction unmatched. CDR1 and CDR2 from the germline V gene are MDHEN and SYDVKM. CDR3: CASSPPGTSGNYEQYF. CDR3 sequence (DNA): TGTGCCAGCAGTCCCCCAGGGACTAGCGGGAACTACGAGCAGTACTTC. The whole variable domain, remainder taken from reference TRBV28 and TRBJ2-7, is DVKVTQSSRYLVKRTGEKVFLECVQDMDHENMFWYRQDPGLGLRLIYFSYDVKMKEKGDIPEGYSVSREKKERFSLILESASTNQTSMYLCASSPPGTSGNYEQYFGPGTRLTVT.

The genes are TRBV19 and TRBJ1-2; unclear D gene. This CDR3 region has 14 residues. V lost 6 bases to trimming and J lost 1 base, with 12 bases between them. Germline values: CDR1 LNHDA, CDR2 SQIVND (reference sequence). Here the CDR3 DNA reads TGTGCCAGTAGCCTGACGAGCTTTAACTATGGCTACACCTTC. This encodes CASSLTSFNYGYTF.

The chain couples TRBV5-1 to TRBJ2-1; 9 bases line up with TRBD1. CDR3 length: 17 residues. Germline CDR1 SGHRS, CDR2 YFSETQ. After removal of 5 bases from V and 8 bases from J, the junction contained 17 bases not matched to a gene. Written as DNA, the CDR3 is TGCGCCAGCAGTCCGATTCGGGACAGGGTGGCGAGTTATGAGCAGTTCTTC. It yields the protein CASSPIRDRVASYEQFF.

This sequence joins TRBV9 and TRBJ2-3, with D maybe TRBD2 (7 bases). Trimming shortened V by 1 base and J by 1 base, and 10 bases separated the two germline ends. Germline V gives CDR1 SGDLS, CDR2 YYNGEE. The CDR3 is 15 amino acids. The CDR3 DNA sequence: TGTGCCAGCAGCGTACGGGGGGCGCGCACAGATACGCAGTATTTT. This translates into CASSVRGARTDTQYF.

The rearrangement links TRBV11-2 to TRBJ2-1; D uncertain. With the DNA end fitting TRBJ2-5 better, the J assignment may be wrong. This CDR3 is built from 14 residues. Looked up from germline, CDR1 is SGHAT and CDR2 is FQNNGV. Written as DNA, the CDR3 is TGTGCCAGCAGCTTTAGTCTGAGGCAAGAGACCCAGTACTTC. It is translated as CASSFSLRQETQYF.

CDR3 residues: CASSGTAYNSPLHF. Written as DNA, the CDR3 is TGTGCCAGCAGTGGGACAGCCTATAATTCACCCCTCCACTTT. The rearrangement uses TRBV12-3 or TRBV12-4 and TRBJ1-6; 7 bases line up with TRBD1. J lost 2 bases, V lost 5 bases, and 0 bases had no gene match. CDR3 length: 14 amino acids.

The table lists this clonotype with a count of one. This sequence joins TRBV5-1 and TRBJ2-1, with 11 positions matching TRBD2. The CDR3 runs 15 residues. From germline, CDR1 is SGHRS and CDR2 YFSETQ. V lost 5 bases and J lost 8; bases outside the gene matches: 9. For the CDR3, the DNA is TGCGCCAGCAGGTTGCTAGCGGGGGGAGTTGATGAGCAGTTCTTC. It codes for CASRLLAGGVDEQFF.

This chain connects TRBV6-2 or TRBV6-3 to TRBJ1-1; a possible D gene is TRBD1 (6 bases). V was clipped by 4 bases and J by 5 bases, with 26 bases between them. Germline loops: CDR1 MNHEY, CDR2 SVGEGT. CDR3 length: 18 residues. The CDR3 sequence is CASSSYLPDGGGGTEAFF. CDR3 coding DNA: TGTGCCAGCAGTTCCTATCTACCTGACGGGGGCGGAGGTACTGAAGCTTTCTTT.

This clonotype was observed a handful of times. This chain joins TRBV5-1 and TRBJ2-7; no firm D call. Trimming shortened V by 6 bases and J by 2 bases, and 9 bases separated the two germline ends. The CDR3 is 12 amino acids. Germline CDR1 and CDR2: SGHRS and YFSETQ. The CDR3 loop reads CASNASPYEQYF. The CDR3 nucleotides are TGCGCCAGCAACGCGAGCCCCTACGAGCAGTACTTC.

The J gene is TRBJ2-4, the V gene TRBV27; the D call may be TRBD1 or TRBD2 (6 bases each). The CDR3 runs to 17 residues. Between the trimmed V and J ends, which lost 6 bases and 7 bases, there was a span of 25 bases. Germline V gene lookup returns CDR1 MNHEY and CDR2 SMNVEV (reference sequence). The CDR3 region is CASSTRQEGFTRNIQYF. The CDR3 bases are TGTGCCAGCAGCACCAGACAGGAGGGGTTCACTAGGAACATTCAGTACTTC.

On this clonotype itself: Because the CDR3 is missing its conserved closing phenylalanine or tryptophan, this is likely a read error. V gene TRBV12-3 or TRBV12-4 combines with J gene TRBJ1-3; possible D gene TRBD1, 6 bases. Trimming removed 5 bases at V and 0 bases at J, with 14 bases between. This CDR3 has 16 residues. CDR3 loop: CASSGYRASSGNTIYL. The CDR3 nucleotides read TGTGCCAGCAGTGGCTACAGGGCCAGCTCTGGAAACACCATATATCTT.

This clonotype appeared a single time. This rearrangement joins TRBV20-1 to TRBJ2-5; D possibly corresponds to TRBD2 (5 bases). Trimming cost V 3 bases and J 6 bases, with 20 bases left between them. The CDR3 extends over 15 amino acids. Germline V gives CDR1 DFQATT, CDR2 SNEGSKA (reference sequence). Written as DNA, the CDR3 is TGCAGTGCTAGGGACTTGGGTCTAGGCCGAAAGACCCAGTACTTC. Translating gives CSARDLGLGRKTQYF.

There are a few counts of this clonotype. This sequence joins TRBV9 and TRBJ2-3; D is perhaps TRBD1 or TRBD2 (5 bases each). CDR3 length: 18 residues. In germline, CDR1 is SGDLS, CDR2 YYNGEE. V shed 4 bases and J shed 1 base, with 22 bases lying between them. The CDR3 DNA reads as TGTGCCAGCAGCCCCCGATCCCCGGGGCGAATACGCACAGATACGCAGTATTTT. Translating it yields CASSPRSPGRIRTDTQYF.

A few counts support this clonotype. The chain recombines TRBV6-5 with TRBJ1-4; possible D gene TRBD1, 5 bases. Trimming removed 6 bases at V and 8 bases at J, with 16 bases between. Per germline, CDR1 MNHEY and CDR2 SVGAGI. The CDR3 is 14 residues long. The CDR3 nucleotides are TGTGCCAGCAGAGATATCAGGGTTGCGGAAAAACTGTTTTTT. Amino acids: CASRDIRVAEKLFF.

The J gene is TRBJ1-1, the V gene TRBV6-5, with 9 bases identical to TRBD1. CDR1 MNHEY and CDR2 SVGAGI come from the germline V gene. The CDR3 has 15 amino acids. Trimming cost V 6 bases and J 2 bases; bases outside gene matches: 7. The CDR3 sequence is CASSGTGSENTEAFF. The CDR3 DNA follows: TGTGCCAGCAGCGGGACAGGGAGTGAAAACACTGAAGCTTTCTTT.

CDR3: CASSLLSVNYGYTF. As DNA, the CDR3 is TGTGCCAGCAGTTTATTATCAGTTAACTATGGCTACACCTTC. This chain connects TRBV28 to TRBJ1-2; D uncertain. Deletions cut 1 base from V and 1 base from J, with 7 bases between. This CDR3 is built from 14 residues. Germline V gene data show CDR1 as MDHEN and CDR2 as SYDVKM.

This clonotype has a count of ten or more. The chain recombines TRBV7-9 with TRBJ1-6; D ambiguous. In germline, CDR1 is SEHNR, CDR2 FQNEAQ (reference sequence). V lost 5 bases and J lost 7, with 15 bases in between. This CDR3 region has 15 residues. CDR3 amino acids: CASSPRTGGNSPLHF. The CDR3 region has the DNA TGTGCCAGCAGCCCGAGGACTGGAGGGAATTCACCCCTCCACTTT.

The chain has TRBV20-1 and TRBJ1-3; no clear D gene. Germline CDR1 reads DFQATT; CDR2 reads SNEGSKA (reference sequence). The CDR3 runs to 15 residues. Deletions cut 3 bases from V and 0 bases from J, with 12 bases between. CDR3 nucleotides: TGCAGTGCTAGGGAGCAGGAGAGCTCTGGAAACACCATATATTTT. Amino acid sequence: CSAREQESSGNTIYF.

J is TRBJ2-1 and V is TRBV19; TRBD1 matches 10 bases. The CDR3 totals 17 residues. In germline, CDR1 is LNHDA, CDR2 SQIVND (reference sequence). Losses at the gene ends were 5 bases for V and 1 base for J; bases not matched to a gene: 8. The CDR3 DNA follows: TGTGCCAGTAGTTCCGGACAGGGGGTAGCATCCTACAATGAGCAGTTCTTC. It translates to CASSSGQGVASYNEQFF.

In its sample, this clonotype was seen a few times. The CDR3 region is CASSDLEGQETQYF. As DNA, the CDR3 is TGTGCCAGCAGTGACCTGGAAGGGCAAGAGACCCAGTACTTC. The rearrangement uses TRBV6-1 and TRBJ2-5; no firm D call. CDR1 is MNHNS, CDR2 SASEGT, per germline. CDR3 length: 14 amino acids. Trimming stripped 3 bases from V and 2 bases from J, with 10 bases between.

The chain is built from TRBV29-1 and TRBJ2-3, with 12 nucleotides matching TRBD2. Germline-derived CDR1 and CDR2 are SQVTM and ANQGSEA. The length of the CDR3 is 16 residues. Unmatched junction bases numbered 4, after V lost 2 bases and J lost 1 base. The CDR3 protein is CSVEHRTSGGTDTQYF. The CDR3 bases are TGCAGCGTTGAACACCGGACTAGCGGGGGCACAGATACGCAGTATTTT.

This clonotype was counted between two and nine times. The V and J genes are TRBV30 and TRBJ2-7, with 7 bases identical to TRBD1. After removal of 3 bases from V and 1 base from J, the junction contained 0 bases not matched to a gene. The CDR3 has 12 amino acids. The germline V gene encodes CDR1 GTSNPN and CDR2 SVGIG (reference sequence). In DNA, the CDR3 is TGTGCCTGGAGACAGGGGTCCTACGAGCAGTACTTC. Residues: CAWRQGSYEQYF. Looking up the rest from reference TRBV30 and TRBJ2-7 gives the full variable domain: SQTIHQWPATLVQPVGSPLSLECTVEGTSNPNLYWYRQAAGRGLQLLFYSVGIGQISSEVPQNLSASRPQDRQFILSSKKLLLSDSGFYLCAWRQGSYEQYFGPGTRLTVT.

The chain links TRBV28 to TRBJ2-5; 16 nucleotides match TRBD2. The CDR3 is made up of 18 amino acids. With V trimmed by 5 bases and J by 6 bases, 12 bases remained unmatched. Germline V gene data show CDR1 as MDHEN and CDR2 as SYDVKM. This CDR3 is CASSPSGTSGGALKTQYF. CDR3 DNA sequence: TGTGCCAGCAGTCCATCCGGGACTAGCGGGGGGGCCCTAAAGACCCAGTACTTC.

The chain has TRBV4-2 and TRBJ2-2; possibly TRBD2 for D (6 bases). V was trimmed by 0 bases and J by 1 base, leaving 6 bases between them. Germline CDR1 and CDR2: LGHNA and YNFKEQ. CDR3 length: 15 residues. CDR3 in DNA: TGTGCCAGCAGCCAAGAGGGGGGGAACACCGGGGAGCTGTTTTTT. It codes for CASSQEGGNTGELFF.

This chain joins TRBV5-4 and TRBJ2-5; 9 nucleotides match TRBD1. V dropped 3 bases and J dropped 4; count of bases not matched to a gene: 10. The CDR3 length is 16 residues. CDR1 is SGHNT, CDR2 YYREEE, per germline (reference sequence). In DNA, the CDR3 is TGTGCCAGCAGCTCGTTACAGGGGGCTATTGGAGAGACCCAGTACTTC. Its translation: CASSSLQGAIGETQYF.

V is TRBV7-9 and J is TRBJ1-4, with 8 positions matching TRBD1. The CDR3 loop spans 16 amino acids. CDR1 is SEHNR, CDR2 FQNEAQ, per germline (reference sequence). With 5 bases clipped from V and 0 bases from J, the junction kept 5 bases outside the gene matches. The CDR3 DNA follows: TGTGCCAGCAGCCCCCGACAGGGGTCAACTAATGAAAAACTGTTTTTT. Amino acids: CASSPRQGSTNEKLFF.

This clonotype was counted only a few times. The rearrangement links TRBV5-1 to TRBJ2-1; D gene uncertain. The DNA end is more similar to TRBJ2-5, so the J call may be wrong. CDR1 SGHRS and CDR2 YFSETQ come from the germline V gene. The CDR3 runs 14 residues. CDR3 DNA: TGCGCCAGCAGCCACGACGTGTTCCAAGAGACCCAGTACTTC. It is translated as CASSHDVFQETQYF.

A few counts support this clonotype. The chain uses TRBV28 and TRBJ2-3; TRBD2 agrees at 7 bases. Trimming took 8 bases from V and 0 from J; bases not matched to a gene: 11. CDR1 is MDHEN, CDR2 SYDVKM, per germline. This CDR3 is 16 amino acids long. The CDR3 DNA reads TGTGCCAGCGGGCCCTCGGCGGGGGTGAGCACAGATACGCAGTATTTT. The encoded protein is CASGPSAGVSTDTQYF.

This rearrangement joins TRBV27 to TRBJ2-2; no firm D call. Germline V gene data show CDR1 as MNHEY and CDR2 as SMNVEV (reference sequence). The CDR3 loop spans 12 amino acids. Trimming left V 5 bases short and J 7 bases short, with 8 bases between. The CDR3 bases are TGTGCCAGCAGTCCACTTATCGGGGAGCTGTTTTTT. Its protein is CASSPLIGELFF.